These 15 T cell receptor beta chains came from one sample sequenced in a study of T cell repertoires in cytomegalovirus infection. Their recognized antigens are unknown. TCRdb used MiXCR to reprocess the reads, holding one entry per CDR3 protein. The data hold 800,000 to 950,000 distinct CDR3 sequences, with approximately 32% observed a single time. The sample here was cultured CD8+ T cells from PBMCs, taken from culture after CMV antigen stimulation. These receptors came from a human donor in good health (CMV status not recorded). Some clones in this sample may be carry-over from other donors' samples.

V usage is TRBV7-8 and J usage is TRBJ2-1; D tentatively reads TRBD1 or TRBD2 (5 bases each). V was shortened by 4 bases and J by 8 bases, with 15 bases between the two germline ends. This CDR3 spans 14 amino acids. Germline V lookup: CDR1 SGHVS, CDR2 FQNEAQ. The chain's CDR3 is CASSYRGPIDEQFF. The CDR3 DNA sequence: TGTGCCAGCAGCTATCGGGGCCCAATTGATGAGCAGTTCTTC.

The V gene is TRBV29-1, the J gene TRBJ2-5; 7 bases agree with TRBD2. The CDR3 has 14 residues. Germline CDR1 SQVTM, CDR2 ANQGSEA. With V trimmed by 1 base and J by 5 bases, 7 bases remained unmatched. The CDR3, as DNA: TGCAGCGTTGAAGCGCGGACTAGAATGGAGACCCAGTACTTC. Protein product: CSVEARTRMETQYF.

The chain combines TRBV9 with TRBJ1-4; D may be TRBD1 (6 bases). V gave up 3 bases and J gave up 4 bases, with 10 bases separating them. This CDR3 comprises 14 residues. Germline lookup yields CDR1 SGDLS and CDR2 YYNGEE. The CDR3 DNA follows: TGTGCCAGCAGCGGTCGACAGGATAATGAAAAACTGTTTTTT. This codes for CASSGRQDNEKLFF.

The chain employs TRBV12-3 or TRBV12-4 and TRBJ1-1, with unresolved D. V lost 0 bases and J lost 4, with 9 bases in between. This CDR3 contains 14 residues. In nucleotides, the CDR3 is TGTGCCAGCAGTTTAGCGTCGGTTGTCACTGAAGCTTTCTTT. The encoded protein is CASSLASVVTEAFF.

Only one count was recorded for this clonotype. This may come from a read error, since a much larger clone is one base off. V is TRBV7-8 and J is TRBJ2-3, with a tentative D call TRBD2 (7 bases). Germline CDR1 and CDR2: SGHVS and FQNEAQ. The CDR3 has 18 residues. Deletions cut 3 bases from V and 2 bases from J, with 21 bases between. The CDR3 loop reads CASSLRPGAGESTDTQYF. As DNA, the CDR3 is TGTGCCAGCAGCTTGCGTCCGGGGGCGGGGGAGTCCACAGATACGCAGTATTTT. The variable domain in full, completed from reference TRBV7-8 and TRBJ2-3, reads GAGVSQSPRYKVAKRGQDVALRCDPISGHVSLFWYQQALGQGPEFLTYFQNEAQLDKSGLPSDRFFAERPEGSVSTLKIQRTQQEDSAVYLCASSLRPGAGESTDTQYFGPGTRLTVL.

This clonotype was seen many times. This rearrangement joins TRBV7-2 to TRBJ2-7, with D perhaps TRBD2 (7 bases). Trimming shortened V by 5 bases and J by 7 bases, and 18 bases separated the two germline ends. The germline gives CDR1 SGHTA, CDR2 FQGNSA. The CDR3 has 14 residues. The CDR3 here is CASSVTGGAYEQYF. In nucleotides, the CDR3 is TGTGCCAGCAGCGTAACGGGGGGCGCTTATGAGCAGTACTTC.

The chain recombines TRBV19 with TRBJ1-1; possibly TRBD1 for D (6 bases). Trimming stripped 5 bases from V and 4 bases from J, with 14 bases between. This CDR3 has 14 amino acids. Germline assignment: CDR1 LNHDA and CDR2 SQIVND (reference sequence). Here the CDR3 reads CASSPSDSGTEAFF. The CDR3 DNA sequence: TGTGCCAGTAGTCCCTCGGACAGTGGCACTGAAGCTTTCTTT.

The table lists this clonotype with a few counts. V gene TRBV6-1 combines with J gene TRBJ2-3, with D uncertain. Germline V gene data show CDR1 as MNHNS and CDR2 as SASEGT. The V and J ends lost 3 bases and 6 bases respectively, with 10 bases between them. The CDR3 is 13 residues long. This CDR3 is CASSDNPKDTQYF. CDR3 DNA: TGTGCCAGCAGTGATAACCCCAAGGATACGCAGTATTTT.

In the case of this clonotype: A clone one base away is much larger, so this may be a read error. The chain combines TRBV12-3 or TRBV12-4 with TRBJ1-2; TRBD1 matches at 11 bases. The CDR3 runs 16 residues. CDR3: CANSLDRGPNNYGYTF. CDR3 DNA: TGTGCCAACAGTCTGGACAGGGGGCCAAATAACTATGGCTACACCTTC.

There are a few counts of this clonotype. The chain is built from TRBV27 and TRBJ2-7, with TRBD1 matching over 9 bases. This CDR3 has 16 amino acids. V lost 2 bases, J lost 3 bases, and 8 bases stayed unmatched. Germline V gene lookup returns CDR1 MNHEY and CDR2 SMNVEV (reference sequence). Here the CDR3 DNA reads TGTGCCAGCAGTTTAATTCCGGGACAGGGCATCTACGAGCAGTACTTC. Its translation: CASSLIPGQGIYEQYF.

The V gene is TRBV7-4, the J gene TRBJ1-2; 9 positions agree with TRBD1. V lost 5 bases, J lost 3 bases, and 10 bases stayed unmatched. Germline loops: CDR1 SGHVT, CDR2 SQSDAQ. The CDR3 loop spans 16 amino acids. CDR3 sequence (DNA): TGTGCCAGCAGCCTGGGACAGGGTTTACTTGACTATGGCTACACCTTC. Protein product: CASSLGQGLLDYGYTF.

V is TRBV7-6 and J is TRBJ2-7; D remains unclear. Trimming pared 1 base from V and 5 bases from J, leaving 18 bases between. This CDR3 is built from 16 residues. From germline, CDR1 is SGHVS and CDR2 FNYEAQ. CDR3: CASSLVSDPTGDEQYF. For the CDR3, the DNA is TGTGCCAGCAGCTTAGTATCAGACCCCACCGGCGACGAGCAGTACTTC. The variable domain in full, completed from reference TRBV7-6 and TRBJ2-7, reads GAGVSQSPRYKVTKRGQDVALRCDPISGHVSLYWYRQALGQGPEFLTYFNYEAQQDKSGLPNDRFSAERPEGSISTLTIQRTEQRDSAMYRCASSLVSDPTGDEQYFGPGTRLTVT.

In this sample, this clonotype turned up a few times. The genes are TRBV7-6 and TRBJ1-1, with 7 bases that match TRBD1. Germline CDR1 reads SGHVS; CDR2 reads FNYEAQ. V lost 5 bases, J lost 0 bases, and 15 bases stayed unmatched. The CDR3 sequence is 18 residues long. The CDR3 coding sequence is TGTGCCAGCAGCCCCCTACTAACAGGGGAGTCCGTGAACACTGAAGCTTTCTTT. It translates to CASSPLLTGESVNTEAFF.

This clonotype was seen a few times. The chain is built from TRBV20-1 and TRBJ1-4, with 9 nucleotides matching TRBD1. Germline CDR1 reads DFQATT; CDR2 reads SNEGSKA (reference sequence). The CDR3 is 13 amino acids. The trim removed 5 bases at V and 2 bases at J, leaving 0 bases unmatched. The DNA for the CDR3 is TGCAGTGCTGGACAGGGGACTAATGAAAAACTGTTTTTT. This translates into CSAGQGTNEKLFF.

The gene calls are TRBV2 and TRBJ1-6; 10 bases agree with TRBD1. V gave up 7 bases and J gave up 5 bases; unmatched junction bases: 8. Germline V gene lookup returns CDR1 SNHLY and CDR2 FYNNEI. This CDR3 is 16 amino acids long. The CDR3 region has the DNA TGTGCCAGCAATCTCTATGGGACAGGGGATAATTCACCCCTCCACTTT. This encodes CASNLYGTGDNSPLHF.